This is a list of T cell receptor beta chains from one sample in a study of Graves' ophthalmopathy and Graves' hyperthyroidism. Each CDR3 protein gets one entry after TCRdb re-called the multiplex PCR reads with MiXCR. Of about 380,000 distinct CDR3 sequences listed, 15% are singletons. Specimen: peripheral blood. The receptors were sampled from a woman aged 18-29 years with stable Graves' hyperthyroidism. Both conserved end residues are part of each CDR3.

CASSFIGGKYEQYF TRBJ2-7 14 TRBV12-3/TRBV12-4
CSVPPRQGVYGYTF TRBJ1-2 14 TRBV29-1
CASSQVPAGADGYTF TRBJ1-2 15 TRBV4-1
CASSEARRRAFF TRBJ1-1 12 TRBV6-1
CATSRPSGKYQETQYF TRBJ2-5 16 TRBV15
CASRPQGVLTYEQYF TRBJ2-7 15 TRBV6-2/TRBV6-3
CASSLAGRQAGYGYTF TRBJ1-2 16 TRBV7-9
CASSHRDTYGYTF TRBJ1-2 13 TRBV6-2/TRBV6-3
CASSSTQGGEQYF TRBJ2-7 13 TRBV7-8
CASRETPGQETYEQYF TRBJ2-7 16 TRBV6-1
CASSAPGNYEQYF TRBJ2-7 13 TRBV9
CASKKFSRDEQYF TRBJ2-7 13 TRBV12-3/TRBV12-4
CASSDSQGTDTQYF TRBJ2-3 14 TRBV6-4
CASSARGNLQETQYF TRBJ2-5 15 TRBV9
CASSLSRAYSNQPQHF TRBJ1-5 16 TRBV5-6
CASSFRGGHDEQYF TRBJ2-7 14 TRBV12-3/TRBV12-4
CASSEISRSPLHF TRBJ1-6 13 TRBV6-1
CSVEDTASSYEQYF TRBJ2-7 14 TRBV29-1
CSASSRGDVYGYTF TRBJ1-2 14 TRBV20-1
CASSLGAGIYF TRBJ2-5 11 TRBV7-3
CSVDMAESGTQYF TRBJ2-5 13 TRBV29-1
CASSTLGKGAGSTEAFF TRBJ1-1 17 TRBV19
CTTRAGTEAFF TRBJ1-1 11 TRBV24-1
CASSRLVQAGKGTEAFF TRBJ1-1 17 TRBV12-3/TRBV12-4
CASVPGAEAFF TRBJ1-1 11 TRBV7-9
CASSLTGTLLSPLHF TRBJ1-6 15 TRBV10-2
CASSPWQSNQPQHF TRBJ1-5 14 TRBV18
CASSDSTPYHWADTQYF TRBJ2-3 17 TRBV6-4
CSASASVGQGQETQYF TRBJ2-5 16 TRBV20-1
CASSSLDRGYTDAFF TRBJ1-1 15 TRBV12-3/TRBV12-4
CASCPDSSYGYTF TRBJ1-2 13 TRBV19
CAISESTGGTEAFF TRBJ1-1 14 TRBV10-3
CASKSIRDRHVGRQYF TRBJ2-7 16 TRBV6-5
CASRVEIAKNIQYF TRBJ2-4 14 TRBV2
CASSLLRTVRDNSPLHF TRBJ1-6 17 TRBV5-5
CASSFRGSTYEQYF TRBJ2-7 14 TRBV5-1
CASSLKPTNTGELFF TRBJ2-2 15 TRBV27
CSVRDSASYEQYF TRBJ2-7 13 TRBV29-1
CASSSFEGPRSNQPQHF TRBJ1-5 17 TRBV7-8
CASSGTGVGTEAFF TRBJ1-1 14 TRBV5-1
CASSLLITGEYEQYF TRBJ2-7 15 TRBV12-3/TRBV12-4
CASSLSGGDSPLHF TRBJ1-6 14 TRBV5-5
CASSLASGDTEAFF TRBJ1-1 14 TRBV5-1
CSARSDRRTLDTEAFF TRBJ1-1 16 TRBV20-1
CSVEAGGNQPQHF TRBJ1-5 13 TRBV29-1
CASSPGGWGSAKNIQYF TRBJ2-4 17 TRBV7-2
CASSLYRAEEQYF TRBJ2-7 13 TRBV5-1
CASSVGSGTEAFF TRBJ1-1 13 TRBV9
CASSVGHPQETQYF TRBJ2-5 14 TRBV9
CGVEGGSLREAFF TRBJ1-1 13 TRBV29-1
CAIKEGGTEAFF TRBJ1-1 12 TRBV10-3
CASSQDARGRETQYF TRBJ2-5 15 TRBV4-1